This TCR beta chain appears in the sequencing data of a study of molecular identifiers for immune sequencing clone quantification. General study findings and limits: Whereas clones above 20 RNA copies held under 1% of naive-cell molecules, they held over 97% of effector molecules. Jurkat TCR RNA spiked in from one cell could reportedly be detected among 800,000 to 1,000,000 naive cells.

Germline CDR1 reads MNHEY; CDR2 reads SVGEGT. This CDR3 comprises 13 residues. Trimming removed 7 bases from V and 6 bases from J, with 15 bases in between. When naive CD8 T cells were sorted, they were gated as CD8+CD4-CCR7+CD45RA+. This clonotype was seen ten or more times. What it binds is unknown. TCRdb itself ran the PCR reads through MiXCR, one entry per CDR3 protein. Of some 580,000 distinct CDR3 sequences listed, 25% were seen once; the top ten hold 0.75% to 0.8%. The clonotype was recovered from a human donor in good health. Some libraries in this study had Jurkat cell RNA spiked in. The specimen was naive CD8+ T cells from blood, with Jurkat cell RNA spiked in. As for subset: FACS-sorted CD8+CD4-CCR7+CD45RA+ naive T cells. The chain links TRBV6-2 or TRBV6-3 to TRBJ1-1; D unresolved. The DNA of the CDR3 is TGTGCCAGCACCGTATCGGGTTGGGCTGAAGCTTTCTTT. Protein: CASTVSGWAEAFF.